This TCR beta chain was documented in a study of CD8+CD57+ T cells in acquired aplastic anemia (dated by TCRdb to the late 2010s). Regarding the study in general: DNA extracted from sorted CD4+ and CD8+ cells had a mean of about 3 ug, with a range of about 0.18 to 27.4 ug. CD8+CD57+ expansion was defined as frequency above the mean frequency observed in healthy subjects.

Profiling of TCR beta VDJ combinations and CDR3 sequences used genomic DNA as the template. An Illumina HiSeq 2000 was the platform used for TCR repertoire sequencing. Regarding the original processing steps: Repertoires were assessed using TRBV/TRBJ rearrangement plots, CDR3 size and DJ length profiles, and Simpson's diversity index. The most abundant DNA sequence in the deep sequencing data was defined as the immunodominant clone. CDR3 amino acid sequences were checked for sharing between subjects and were compared against published repertoires and the VDJdb database. TCRdb trimmed the raw reads at Q25, called clones with MiXCR and kept productive beta chains. Identical CDR3 protein sequences are pooled into one entry, listed with their most common genes and DNA. These V and J calls originate from TCRdb's pipeline instead of the authors' own analysis. This sample gives a few hundred thousand distinct CDR3 sequences in total; 82% of them show up just once. The ten largest clonotypes hold approximately 40% of the sample.

The CDR3 goes from the cysteine to the phenylalanine over 15 residues. Left in the record is the CDR3 DNA by itself, 45 bases read in frame from the first base. Compared with germline, V lacks 11 bases and J lacks 8 bases; bases without a gene match: 18. The germline V gene (reference sequence) provides CDR1 SEHNR and CDR2 FQNEAQ. A remark on this clonotype: Its recognized antigen is unknown. No base quality information exists; no much larger clone differs at one position.

The paper as a whole reports these results and caveats: Patients and healthy controls showed no significant difference in CD8+ Simpson's diversity (P=0.060). Some 30 CD8+ CDR3 sequences were shared between patients and controls but appeared highly expressed in patients and within their immunodominant clones.

Expansion of CD8+CD57+ cells had been shown by flow cytometry in the patients chosen for sequencing. Every patient had severe acquired aplastic anemia, diagnosed using the International Study of Aplastic Anemia and Agranulocytosis and Camitta criteria. At the time blood was sampled, none of the patients had received any therapy. TCR repertoires of sorted CD4+ and CD8+ blood T cells from severe aplastic anemia patients and healthy subjects were deep-sequenced in the study. Patients were enrolled in the USA under clinicaltrials.gov protocols 00001620, 01623167, 00001397, 00071045, 00081523 and 00961064. Ficoll-Paque density gradient centrifugation was used to isolate peripheral blood mononuclear cells. Before DNA extraction, CD4+ and CD8+ T cells were sorted with FACS or magnetic beads.

The sequence came from a human donor with aplastic anemia. The specimen sequenced was sorted CD4+, CD8+, or CD8+CD57+ T cells (not recorded which) from PBMCs. The chain joins TRBV7-9 to TRBJ2-1; 7 junctional bases match TRBD2. The CDR3 sequence is CAGNGASGAQYEQFF. The DNA sequence is as follows: TGTGCCGGCAACGGGGCTAGCGGAGCCCAGTATGAGCAGTTCTTC.